The source of this T cell receptor beta chain is a study of T cells in Graves' hyperthyroidism and ophthalmopathy (dated 2019 in TCRdb). Broadly, across the study: Peripheral blood samples were taken at initial diagnosis, before any treatment was given. After sampling, hyperthyroidism patients received methimazole starting at 30 mg daily, and ophthalmopathy patients received high-dose intravenous methylprednisolone. Prospective prediction of ophthalmopathy was tested in an independent validation cohort consisting of under 20 hyperthyroidism patients and some 17 patients who later progressed to ophthalmopathy. The study also compared thyroid tissue and blood T-cell repertoires from five or six Graves' hyperthyroidism patients. To identify TCR V-J signatures that set the groups apart, the researchers used a discovery cohort of 100 patients, made up of roughly 40 with Graves' ophthalmopathy and some 58 with stable Graves' hyperthyroidism. The paper reports TCR Vbeta CDR3 sequencing of approximately 140 peripheral blood samples: approximately 43 ophthalmopathy, 70 to 85 hyperthyroidism and 17 progressor patients. For training and testing, the roughly 93 patients in the discovery cohort were randomly divided in a 7:3 ratio. Paper-wide results and their limitations: No statistical method was used to fix the sample size in advance, and group allocation was not hidden from the investigators. In validation, progression to ophthalmopathy was predicted by the model with nearly 71% sensitivity and under 85% specificity, a median of about 6.8 months before onset. A model built on a 13 V-J signature distinguished ophthalmopathy from stable hyperthyroidism, reaching roughly 88% sensitivity and around 82% specificity in cross-validation and 80%/75% in testing. Most expanded thyroid clonotypes (frequency above 0.001) were also found in blood, which suggests that blood repertoires may mirror thyroid immune responses.

The CDR3 holds 15 amino acids from the cysteine to the phenylalanine. Only the CDR3 portion is preserved as DNA: 45 bases, with reading frame beginning at the first base. CDR1 is given as MNHEY and CDR2 as SMNVEV, both from the germline V gene (reference sequence). V loses 5 bases of germline sequence and J loses 5 bases, and the interval between the two ends is 18 bases. This clonotype has a count of ten or more. No cognate antigen has been identified for it. No much larger clone exists at a distance of one base, and base qualities are not known. The TCR beta CDR3 regions were amplified from RNA transcripts. For the first round of RT-PCR on the TCR CDR3, the HTBI primer set was used together with the Qiagen OneStep RT-PCR kit. The libraries were constructed in a second round of multiplex PCR and then size-selected and purified. Paired-end sequencing of the libraries was performed with 100 bp reads on an Illumina HiSeq2000. The original methods were these. Raw data were processed with SOAPnuke, discarding reads with adapters, uncalled bases, mean Phred below 15, or no exact constant-primer or identifier match. High-quality paired reads were merged using COPE v1.2.5, and each unique nucleotide sequence was defined as a clonotype. Clonotypes were aligned to IMGT TRBV, TRBD and TRBJ reference segments using MiTCR v1.1. Only V-J combinations with frequency above 0.0001, covering about 99% of repertoires, were analysed. The TCS score was defined as the ratio of F50 (clonal expansion) to E x V (chaos), calculated using BLOSUM62-based TCRdist between CDR3 peptides within each V-J. Welch's t-statistics and random forest reduced around 520 V-J features to about 13, which were used in a naive Bayes classifier (R e1071). The raw public reads went through TCRdb reprocessing: fastp at Q25, MiXCR clone calling, in-frame beta chains kept. Records with the same CDR3 protein are collapsed into one entry carrying the most frequent genes and DNA. What appears here as the V and J calls and clone size reflects TCRdb's work, not the paper's. The sample profile shows more than 300,000 distinct CDR3 sequences; more than 12% of them were found once. The ten largest clonotypes hold around 19% of the sample.

In the ophthalmopathy patients, disease was moderately to severely active, with a Clinical Activity Score of 3 or more, a NOSPECS grade of 4 or more, and a duration of less than 3 months. Any patient with an uncontrolled infection, another autoimmune disease, pregnancy or lactation was excluded. Clinical symptoms, serum thyroxine and TRAb, thyroid ultrasound, and orbital computed tomography formed the basis for the diagnoses. PBMCs were separated from roughly 10 ml of fresh peripheral blood using Ficoll-Paque density gradient centrifugation. Total RNA was extracted with Trizol reagent, and quality was checked on an Agilent 2100 Bioanalyzer.

This clonotype originated in a woman aged 25 to 39 with Graves' ophthalmopathy. The chain is assembled from TRBV27 and TRBJ1-1; 6 matching bases give a weak D call of TRBD1. Sequencing was performed on blood. The nucleotide sequence is given as TGTGCCAGCAGTAGTGGGTCGGGGGCCTGGACTGAAGCTTTCTTT. Its amino acids are CASSSGSGAWTEAFF.